This T cell receptor (beta chain) was identified during a study of OX40 agonist ivuxolimab in advanced cancers. The study, taken as a whole, reports: In the 0.1 to 3.0 mg/kg range, CD4+ and CD8+ blood T cells had expanded clonally by week 6.

Trimming left V 4 bases short and J 0 bases short, with 15 bases between. The germline CDR1 and CDR2 sequences are KGHSH and LQKENI. The CDR3 loop spans 17 amino acids. In regard to this clone: The antigen is not known.

TCRdb's table, derived via immunoSEQ multiplex PCR, lists solely in-frame clones and lacks some. The sample has fewer than 75,000 clones; about 85% are singletons. Sequencing was performed on CD4+ or CD8+ T cells sorted from blood, taken in a trial of the OX40 agonist ivuxolimab. The source of this sequence is an adult with an advanced solid tumor such as melanoma, head and neck, liver or kidney cancer. The chain links TRBV18 to TRBJ1-4; no definite D call. The CDR3 protein is CASSRQNLPTTNEKLFF. DNA of the CDR3: TGTGCCAGCTCACGGCAGAATCTTCCCACAACTAATGAAAAACTGTTTTTT.